This TCR beta chain was retrieved from a study of response to subunit inactivated influenza vaccine. General study points: Every seasonal influenza vaccination brings in few new T cells, the authors suggested.

A single record per CDR3 protein comes from TCRdb applying MiXCR to the RT-PCR reads. The table shows some 850,000 distinct CDR3 sequences, with around 20% occurring only once. Germline CDR1 reads ENHRY; CDR2 reads SYGVKD. V was pared by 3 bases and J by 4 bases, with 9 bases of the junction left unmatched. This CDR3 is 16 amino acids long. This clonotype has more than one count but fewer than ten. Its antigen is not known. V is TRBV10-3 and J is TRBJ1-5, with 7 bases fitting TRBD1. This clonotype was obtained from a man over 45 who received an inactivated influenza vaccine. The sequencing used PBMCs from blood, collected approximately 5 days after vaccination. This CDR3 is CAISDRQGVGNQPQHF. The CDR3 DNA is TGTGCCATCAGTGATCGACAGGGCGTTGGTAATCAGCCCCAGCATTTT.